This T cell receptor (beta chain) is drawn from a study of cytomegalovirus exposure and HLA in healthy donors. Study results and limitations: In a later analysis, specific HLA alleles were associated with over 15,000 TCR beta sequences at a 0.05 false discovery rate. Across HLA loci, a later analysis found differing TCR association rates, with DRB1 most and HLA-C fewest. Listed as cytomegalovirus-associated were 150 or so TCR beta chains.

The CDR3 length is 14 residues. Germline V gene data show CDR1 as MNHEY and CDR2 as SMNVEV (reference sequence). V shed 7 bases, J shed 6 bases, and the junction held 8 bases outside the gene matches. This clone appeared once. What it binds is unknown. It was with 60 Vbeta and 13 Jbeta primers that the PCR ran. Authors' data handling: The count from a later analysis was 79 million or so unique TCR beta chains, some 10 million of them shared. Using immunoSEQ multiplex PCR, the repertoire was profiled, and TCRdb retains in-frame clones only, with some absent. The V and J calls and clone size were taken over from that table, and D and trimming were inferred from the DNA. The table includes about 150,000 clones, around 80% detected once.

The TCR originated in a woman in her forties in good health and CMV-seropositive. The rearrangement joins TRBV27 to TRBJ1-2, with TRBD1 matching 10 bases. Specimen: PBMCs. The CDR3 nucleotides are TGTGCCAGCACTCGAGGAGGGACAGGGGATGGCTACACCTTC. Residues: CASTRGGTGDGYTF.